The clone carrying this T cell receptor beta chain has just a few counts. The data stem from a study of blood T cells in healthy people across ages. It was with a sample-barcoded 5' primer and a J-beta primer mix that a second PCR of about 6 to 11 cycles was run. TCRdb called the 5' RACE reads again in MiXCR, with one record for every CDR3 protein. The sample holds 700,000 to 850,000 distinct CDR3 sequences, around 36% seen once. V lost 4 bases to trimming and J lost 11 bases, with 9 bases between them. Looked up from germline, CDR1 is SGHTA and CDR2 is FQGNSA. The CDR3 has 11 amino acids. V and J are TRBV7-2 and TRBJ2-1, with D unresolved. The sequence derives from a man younger than 35 in good health. Sequencing input: blood. Here the CDR3 reads CASSSTQKQFF. The CDR3 DNA is TGTGCCAGCAGCTCTACCCAGAAGCAGTTCTTC.